This is a list of T cell receptor beta chains from one sample in a study of blood T cell repertoires in COVID-19. Clones were read by immunoSEQ multiplex PCR, and TCRdb kept only the in-frame ones, dropping some. The data hold 150,000 to 200,000 clones, with around 87% observed a single time. Sequencing was done on a sample of peripheral blood. The source of these receptors is a man aged 35-49 years with active or convalescent COVID-19. Each CDR3 is given with its conserved first and last residue. Each record gives: clone size, D gene, J gene, V gene, CDR3 protein, CDR3 DNA. D genes are given only for firm matches. Some rows mark clone size as missing; the rest say once, few, many or name a class of expanded clone.

size: -; D: TRBD1; J: TRBJ2-7; V: TRBV4-2; CDR3: CASSQGGQGRYEQYF; DNA: TGTGCCAGCAGCCAAGGCGGACAGGGGAGGTACGAGCAGTACTTC
size: -; D: TRBD1; J: TRBJ1-2; V: TRBV30; CDR3: CAWSVLQGEGYTF; DNA: TGTGCCTGGAGTGTACTGCAGGGGGAAGGCTACACCTTC
size: once; D: TRBD1; J: TRBJ1-1; V: TRBV7-2; CDR3: CASRLDRARFAEAFF; DNA: TGTGCCAGCAGGCTAGACAGGGCGAGGTTCGCTGAAGCTTTCTTT
size: -; D: TRBD1; J: TRBJ1-6; V: TRBV7-2; CDR3: CASSPRTGPINSPLHF; DNA: TGTGCCAGCAGCCCGAGGACAGGACCTATCAATTCACCCCTCCACTTT
size: -; D: TRBD1; J: TRBJ2-7; V: TRBV12-3/TRBV12-4; CDR3: CASRRQGKNEQYF; DNA: TGTGCCAGCCGGAGACAGGGGAAGAACGAGCAGTACTTC
size: -; D: -; J: TRBJ1-5; V: TRBV5-1; CDR3: CANSICSVPIQPQHF; DNA: TGCGCCAACAGCATTTGTTCAGTTCCCATTCAGCCCCAGCATTTT
size: -; D: -; J: TRBJ2-3; V: TRBV30; CDR3: CAWSAVRTQYF; DNA: TGTGCCTGGAGCGCGGTTCGTACGCAGTATTTT
size: -; D: TRBD2; J: TRBJ2-1; V: TRBV9; CDR3: CASSALVAGDSSNEQFF; DNA: TGTGCCAGCAGCGCCTTAGTAGCGGGGGACTCATCCAATGAGCAGTTCTTC
size: -; D: -; J: TRBJ1-1; V: TRBV28; CDR3: CASSFLWNTEAFF; DNA: TGTGCCAGCAGTTTTCTTTGGAACACTGAAGCTTTCTTT
size: -; D: -; J: TRBJ2-3; V: TRBV11-2; CDR3: CASSSPARRGITSTDTQYF; DNA: TGTGCCAGCAGCTCACCGGCGCGTCGGGGGATTACTAGCACAGATACGCAGTATTTT
size: -; D: -; J: TRBJ1-2; V: TRBV20-1; CDR3: CRATGPTF; DNA: TGCAGGGCAACAGGGCCCACCTTC
size: few; D: -; J: TRBJ2-5; V: TRBV7-9; CDR3: CASSLRRSVQETQYF; DNA: TGTGCCAGCAGCTTACGGAGGTCCGTACAAGAGACCCAGTACTTC
size: -; D: TRBD2; J: TRBJ2-5; V: TRBV6-1; CDR3: CASSEALAGEYQETQYF; DNA: TGTGCCAGCAGTGAAGCGCTAGCGGGGGAGTACCAAGAGACCCAGTACTTC
size: -; D: TRBD1; J: TRBJ1-2; V: TRBV2; CDR3: CASGQGALGYGYTF; DNA: TGTGCCAGCGGACAGGGGGCGCTTGGTTATGGCTACACCTTC
size: -; D: TRBD1; J: TRBJ1-1; V: TRBV10-2; CDR3: CASKGQGKTEAFF; DNA: TGCGCCAGCAAGGGACAGGGGAAAACTGAAGCTTTCTTT
size: many; D: -; J: TRBJ1-4; V: TRBV30; CDR3: CACHSPATNEKLFF; DNA: TGTGCCTGCCATAGCCCCGCAACTAATGAAAAACTGTTTTTT
size: -; D: TRBD1; J: TRBJ1-1; V: TRBV5-1; CDR3: CASSPRTGLNTEAFF; DNA: TGCGCCAGCAGCCCAAGGACAGGGCTGAACACTGAAGCTTTCTTT
size: -; D: TRBD2; J: TRBJ2-5; V: TRBV11-2; CDR3: CASSLEAGGAATQYF; DNA: TGTGCCAGCAGCTTAGAGGCCGGGGGGGCGGCGACCCAGTACTTC
size: -; D: TRBD2; J: TRBJ2-2; V: TRBV9; CDR3: CASSVGLAGLEYTGELFF; DNA: TGTGCCAGCAGCGTAGGCCTAGCGGGCCTGGAGTACACCGGGGAGCTGTTTTTT
size: -; D: -; J: TRBJ1-3; V: TRBV3-1/TRBV3-2; CDR3: CASSQDRPGTGNTIYF; DNA: TGTGCCAGCAGCCAAGATCGGCCAGGAACTGGAAACACCATATATTTT
size: -; D: -; J: TRBJ2-6; V: TRBV7-9; CDR3: CASSPGSSGANVLTF; DNA: TGTGCCAGCAGCCCAGGAAGCTCTGGGGCCAACGTCCTGACTTTC
size: once; D: TRBD2; J: TRBJ2-2; V: TRBV19; CDR3: CASNPLRGAGTGELFF; DNA: TGTGCCAGTAACCCTCTGCGGGGGGCGGGCACCGGGGAGCTGTTTTTT
size: -; D: -; J: TRBJ1-1; V: TRBV6-6; CDR3: CASRVRGMNTEAFF; DNA: TGTGCCAGCAGGGTCAGGGGTATGAACACTGAAGCTTTCTTT
size: -; D: TRBD2; J: TRBJ2-1; V: TRBV24-1; CDR3: CATSDLGTTSGAYNEQFF; DNA: TGTGCCACCAGTGATTTAGGGACCACTAGCGGGGCCTACAATGAGCAGTTCTTC
size: few; D: TRBD1; J: TRBJ2-6; V: TRBV6-1; CDR3: CASSDETGSGANVLTF; DNA: TGTGCCAGCAGTGATGAGACAGGGTCTGGGGCCAACGTCCTGACTTTC
size: -; D: -; J: TRBJ2-2; V: TRBV9; CDR3: CASSVATGTGELFF; DNA: TGTGCCAGCAGCGTAGCGACAGGTACCGGGGAGCTGTTTTTT
size: -; D: -; J: TRBJ2-6; V: TRBV6-5; CDR3: CASSYSRLSGANVLTF; DNA: TGTGCCAGCAGTTACTCGCGACTCTCTGGGGCCAACGTCCTGACTTTC
size: -; D: TRBD1; J: TRBJ2-7; V: TRBV2; CDR3: CASSGGTGTYEQYF; DNA: TGTGCCAGCAGTGGAGGGACAGGGACCTACGAGCAGTACTTC
size: -; D: -; J: TRBJ1-2; V: TRBV6-1; CDR3: CASSEAGGVYYGYTF; DNA: TGTGCCAGCAGTGAAGCAGGGGGGGTTTACTATGGCTACACCTTC
size: -; D: -; J: TRBJ2-5; V: TRBV4-2; CDR3: CASSRQYLDSVRETQYF; DNA: TGTGCCAGCAGCCGACAGTACCTAGACAGTGTGAGGGAGACCCAGTACTTC
size: -; D: TRBD1; J: TRBJ1-3; V: TRBV5-4; CDR3: CASSATGTGTGNTIYF; DNA: TGTGCCAGCAGCGCGACCGGGACAGGGACTGGAAACACCATATATTTT
size: -; D: TRBD1; J: TRBJ1-2; V: TRBV6-5; CDR3: CASSWDRQRSGYTF; DNA: TGTGCCAGCAGCTGGGACAGGCAACGGTCAGGCTACACCTTC
size: few; D: -; J: TRBJ1-1; V: TRBV27; CDR3: CASRQLTGNTEAFF; DNA: TGTGCCAGCAGACAGCTGACAGGGAACACTGAAGCTTTCTTT
size: -; D: TRBD1; J: TRBJ1-5; V: TRBV18; CDR3: CASSPRDRVVGQPQHF; DNA: TGTGCCAGCTCACCCCGAGACAGGGTTGTCGGTCAGCCCCAGCATTTT
size: -; D: -; J: TRBJ1-2; V: TRBV29-1; CDR3: CSVAGIYYGYTF; DNA: TGCAGCGTTGCAGGGATATACTATGGCTACACCTTC
size: once; D: -; J: TRBJ2-7; V: TRBV10-3; CDR3: CAISERTYEQYF; DNA: TGTGCCATCAGTGAGAGGACATACGAGCAGTACTTC
size: -; D: TRBD1; J: TRBJ2-7; V: TRBV7-8; CDR3: CASRSPGQGYEQYF; DNA: TGTGCCAGCAGGTCTCCGGGACAGGGGTACGAGCAGTACTTC
size: once; D: -; J: TRBJ1-4; V: TRBV6-1; CDR3: CASSEMGRSEKLFF; DNA: TGTGCCAGCAGTGAGATGGGGCGCAGTGAAAAACTGTTTTTT
size: -; D: TRBD2; J: TRBJ2-2; V: TRBV5-1; CDR3: CASSSTGTSGGELFF; DNA: TGCGCCAGCAGCTCGACCGGGACTAGCGGCGGGGAGCTGTTTTTT
size: -; D: TRBD1; J: TRBJ1-1; V: TRBV5-6; CDR3: CASSLGSQGAEAFF; DNA: TGTGCCAGCAGCTTGGGCAGCCAGGGGGCTGAAGCTTTCTTT
size: -; D: -; J: TRBJ1-2; V: TRBV4-2; CDR3: CASSQDPGGGGYTF; DNA: TGTGCCAGCAGCCAAGACCCGGGAGGCGGTGGCTACACCTTC
size: -; D: TRBD1; J: TRBJ2-3; V: TRBV6-5; CDR3: CASSPTGTDTQYF; DNA: TGTGCCAGCAGTCCGACAGGGACAGATACGCAGTATTTT
size: -; D: -; J: TRBJ1-2; V: TRBV6-2/TRBV6-3; CDR3: CASSYSRDGYTF; DNA: TGTGCCAGCAGTTACTCGAGGGATGGCTACACCTTC
size: -; D: -; J: TRBJ1-1; V: TRBV5-1; CDR3: CASSSSLVNTEAFF; DNA: TGCGCCAGCAGCTCGTCACTGGTGAACACTGAAGCTTTCTTT
size: -; D: TRBD1; J: TRBJ1-5; V: TRBV3-1/TRBV3-2; CDR3: CASSLGQGDGQPQHF; DNA: TGTGCCAGCAGCCTCGGACAGGGAGACGGGCAGCCCCAGCATTTT
size: -; D: -; J: TRBJ2-3; V: TRBV12-5; CDR3: CASGSSNTDTQYF; DNA: TGTGCTAGTGGTTCGTCTAACACAGATACGCAGTATTTT
size: -; D: -; J: TRBJ2-7; V: TRBV30; CDR3: CAWSVHQGSEQYF; DNA: TGTGCCTGGAGTGTACACCAGGGGAGCGAGCAGTACTTC
size: -; D: TRBD1; J: TRBJ1-2; V: TRBV30; CDR3: CAWMQTGGIVGGYTF; DNA: TGTGCCTGGATGCAAACAGGGGGCATCGTTGGTGGCTACACCTTC
size: -; D: -; J: TRBJ1-1; V: TRBV2; CDR3: CASSEARGGTEAFF; DNA: TGTGCCAGCAGTGAAGCGCGAGGGGGCACTGAAGCTTTCTTT
size: -; D: TRBD1; J: TRBJ1-5; V: TRBV4-1; CDR3: CASSRTGASNQPQHF; DNA: TGCGCCAGCAGCCGGACAGGGGCTAGCAATCAGCCCCAGCATTTT
size: -; D: TRBD2; J: TRBJ2-1; V: TRBV7-2; CDR3: CASSSFGGAVYEQFF; DNA: TGTGCCAGCAGCTCATTCGGGGGGGCCGTCTATGAGCAGTTCTTC
size: -; D: TRBD1; J: TRBJ2-6; V: TRBV18; CDR3: CASSPGQISSGANVLTF; DNA: TGTGCCAGCTCACCGGGACAGATCAGCTCTGGGGCCAACGTCCTGACTTTC
size: -; D: TRBD1; J: TRBJ2-7; V: TRBV19; CDR3: CASSIGIVGGRTYEQYF; DNA: TGTGCCAGTAGTATAGGGATTGTAGGGGGCCGGACCTACGAGCAGTACTTC
size: -; D: -; J: TRBJ1-1; V: TRBV4-1; CDR3: CASSQALMNTEAFF; DNA: TGCGCCAGCAGCCAAGCCCTTATGAACACTGAAGCTTTCTTT
size: -; D: -; J: TRBJ2-2; V: TRBV3-1/TRBV3-2; CDR3: CASSTTATLPGELFF; DNA: TGTGCCAGCAGCACGACAGCAACGTTGCCCGGGGAGCTGTTTTTT
size: -; D: TRBD2; J: TRBJ2-5; V: TRBV5-1; CDR3: CASSLSGTSGGRETQYF; DNA: TGCGCCAGCAGCTTGTCCGGGACTAGCGGGGGGAGGGAGACCCAGTACTTC
size: -; D: -; J: TRBJ2-7; V: TRBV3-1/TRBV3-2; CDR3: CASSQGPQTYEQYF; DNA: TGTGCCAGCAGCCAAGGTCCTCAGACCTACGAGCAGTACTTC
size: -; D: -; J: TRBJ2-7; V: TRBV20-1; CDR3: CSARGGYEQYF; DNA: TGCAGTGCTAGGGGGGGCTACGAGCAGTACTTC
size: -; D: TRBD1; J: TRBJ1-6; V: TRBV7-2; CDR3: CASSFGDRGLAYNSPLHF; DNA: TGTGCCAGCAGCTTCGGGGACAGGGGGCTAGCTTATAATTCACCCCTCCACTTT
size: -; D: TRBD1; J: TRBJ1-1; V: TRBV19; CDR3: CASSIGAGQAHNMNTEAFF; DNA: TGTGCCAGTAGTATTGGGGCGGGACAGGCCCATAACATGAACACTGAAGCTTTCTTT